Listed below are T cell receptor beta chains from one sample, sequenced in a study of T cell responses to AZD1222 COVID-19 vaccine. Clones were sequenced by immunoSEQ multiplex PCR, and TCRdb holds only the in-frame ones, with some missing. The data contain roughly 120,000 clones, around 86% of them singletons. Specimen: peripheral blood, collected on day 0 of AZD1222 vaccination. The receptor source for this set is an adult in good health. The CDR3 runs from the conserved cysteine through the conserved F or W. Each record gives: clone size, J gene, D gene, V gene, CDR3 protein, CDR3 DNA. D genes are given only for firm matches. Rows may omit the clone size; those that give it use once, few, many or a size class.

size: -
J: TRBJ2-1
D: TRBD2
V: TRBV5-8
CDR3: CASSFPPAQRGGANEQFF
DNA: TGTGCCAGCAGCTTTCCTCCCGCCCAACGGGGGGGCGCGAATGAGCAGTTCTTC

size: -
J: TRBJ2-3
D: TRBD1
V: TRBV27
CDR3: CASSSWTGTASTDTQYF
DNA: TGTGCCAGCAGCTCCTGGACAGGGACCGCGAGCACAGATACGCAGTATTTT

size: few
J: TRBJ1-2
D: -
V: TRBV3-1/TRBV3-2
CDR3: CASSPLGSWDGYTF
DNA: TGTGCCAGCAGCCCCCTCGGGTCGTGGGATGGCTACACCTTC

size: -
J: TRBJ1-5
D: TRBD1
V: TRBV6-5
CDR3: CASSRTGDGNQPQHF
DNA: TGTGCCAGCAGTAGGACAGGGGACGGCAATCAGCCCCAGCATTTT

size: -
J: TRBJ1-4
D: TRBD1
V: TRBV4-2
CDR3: CASSQGQGGEKLFF
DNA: TGTGCCAGCAGCCAAGGACAGGGAGGTGAAAAACTGTTTTTT

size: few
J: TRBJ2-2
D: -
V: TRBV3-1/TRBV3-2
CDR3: CASSQETSATGELFF
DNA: TGTGCCAGCAGCCAAGAGACGAGCGCCACCGGGGAGCTGTTTTTT

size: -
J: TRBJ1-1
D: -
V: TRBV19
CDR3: CASSTSGTVNTEAFF
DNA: TGTGCCAGTAGTACCTCCGGGACGGTGAACACTGAAGCTTTCTTT

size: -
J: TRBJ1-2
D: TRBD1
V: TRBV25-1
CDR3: CASSLGGGYTF
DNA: TGTGCCAGCAGTTTAGGGGGCGGCTACACCTTC

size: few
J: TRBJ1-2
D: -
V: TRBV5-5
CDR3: CASSQGYDYGYTF
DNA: TGTGCCAGCAGCCAGGGGTACGACTATGGCTACACCTTC

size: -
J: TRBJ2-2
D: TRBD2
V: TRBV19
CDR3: CASSTLAGVNTGELFF
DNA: TGTGCCAGTAGTACGCTAGCGGGTGTAAACACCGGGGAGCTGTTTTTT

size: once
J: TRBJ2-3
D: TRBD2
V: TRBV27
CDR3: CASSAQLAGLTDTQYF
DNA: TGTGCCAGCAGTGCCCAACTAGCGGGGCTGACAGATACGCAGTATTTT

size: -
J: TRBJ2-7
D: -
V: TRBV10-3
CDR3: CAISDLRGPYEQYF
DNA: TGTGCCATCAGTGACCTCAGGGGACCCTACGAGCAGTACTTC

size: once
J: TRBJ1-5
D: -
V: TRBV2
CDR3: CASSEGVGSFPQHF
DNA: TGTGCCAGCAGTGAAGGGGTCGGCTCGTTCCCCCAGCATTTT

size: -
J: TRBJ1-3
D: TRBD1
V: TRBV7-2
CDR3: CASSTDRGGNTIYF
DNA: TGTGCCAGCAGCACCGACAGGGGCGGAAACACCATATATTTT

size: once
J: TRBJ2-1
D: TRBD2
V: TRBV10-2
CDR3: CASRPGLAGGRNRGEAEQFF
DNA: TGCGCCAGCAGGCCCGGACTAGCGGGGGGCCGAAATCGTGGGGAAGCGGAGCAGTTCTTC

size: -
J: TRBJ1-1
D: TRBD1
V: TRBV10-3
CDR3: CAISVTGERTEAFF
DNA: TGTGCCATCAGTGTCACAGGGGAGAGAACTGAAGCTTTCTTT

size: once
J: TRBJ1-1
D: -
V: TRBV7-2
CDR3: CASRSSLGSQNTEAFF
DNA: TGTGCCAGCAGATCGAGCCTAGGGTCCCAGAACACTGAAGCTTTCTTT

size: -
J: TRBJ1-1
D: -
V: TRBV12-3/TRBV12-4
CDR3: CASSAGNTEAFF
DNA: TGTGCCAGCAGTGCAGGTAACACTGAAGCTTTCTTT

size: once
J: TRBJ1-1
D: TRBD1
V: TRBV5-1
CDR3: CASSRKGAQGVNTEAFF
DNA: TGCGCCAGCAGCCGGAAGGGAGCCCAGGGGGTGAACACTGAAGCTTTCTTT

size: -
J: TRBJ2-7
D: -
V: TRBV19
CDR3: CASSPGYVHYEQYF
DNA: TGTGCCAGTAGCCCGGGGTACGTTCACTACGAGCAGTACTTC

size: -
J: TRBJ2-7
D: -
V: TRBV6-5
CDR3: CATKPTRGEQYF
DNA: TGTGCCACAAAGCCGACGAGGGGCGAGCAGTACTTC

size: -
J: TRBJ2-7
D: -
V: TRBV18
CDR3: CASSPEGGPYEQYF
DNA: TGTGCCAGCTCACCAGAGGGGGGGCCCTACGAGCAGTACTTC

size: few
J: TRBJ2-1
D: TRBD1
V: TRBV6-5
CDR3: CASSNRGRYNEQFF
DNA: TGTGCCAGCAGTAACAGGGGCCGGTACAATGAGCAGTTCTTC

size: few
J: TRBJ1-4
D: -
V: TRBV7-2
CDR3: CASSPGLREKLFF
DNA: TGTGCCAGCAGCCCGGGGCTTCGGGAAAAACTGTTTTTT

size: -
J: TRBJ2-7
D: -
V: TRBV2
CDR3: CASRARDGKNYEQYF
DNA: TGTGCCAGCAGGGCCCGGGACGGGAAAAACTACGAGCAGTACTTC

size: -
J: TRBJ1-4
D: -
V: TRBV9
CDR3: CASSAGLATNEKLFF
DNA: TGTGCCAGCAGCGCCGGACTTGCAACTAATGAAAAACTGTTTTTT

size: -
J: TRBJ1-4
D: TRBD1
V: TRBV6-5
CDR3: CASRRSGGTNEKLFF
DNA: TGTGCCAGCAGGAGGTCAGGGGGAACTAATGAAAAACTGTTTTTT

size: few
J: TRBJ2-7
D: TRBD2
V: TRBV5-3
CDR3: CARSRKRGGRDEQYF
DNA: TGTGCCAGAAGCCGAAAGCGGGGGGGCCGGGACGAGCAGTACTTC

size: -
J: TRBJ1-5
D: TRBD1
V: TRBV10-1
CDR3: CASSESLPTGEGQPQHF
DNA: TGCGCCAGCAGTGAGTCCTTGCCCACAGGGGAAGGTCAGCCCCAGCATTTT

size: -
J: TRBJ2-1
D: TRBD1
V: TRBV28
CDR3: CASSYRIGTGDHEQFF
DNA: TGTGCCAGCAGTTACCGAATTGGGACAGGGGACCATGAGCAGTTCTTC

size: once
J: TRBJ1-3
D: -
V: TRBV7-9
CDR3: CASRRALGPGNTIYF
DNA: TGTGCCAGCAGACGAGCCTTGGGGCCTGGAAACACCATATATTTT

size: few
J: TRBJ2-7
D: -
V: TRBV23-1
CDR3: CASNTSPGQRYEQYF
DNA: TGCGCCAGCAATACCTCCCCGGGACAACGGTACGAGCAGTACTTC

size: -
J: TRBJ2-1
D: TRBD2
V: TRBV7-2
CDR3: CASSLAAGFGGNEQFF
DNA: TGTGCCAGCAGCTTAGCAGCAGGGTTCGGGGGGAATGAGCAGTTCTTC

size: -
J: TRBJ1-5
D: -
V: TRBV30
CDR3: CAWSAPALRNQPQHF
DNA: TGTGCCTGGAGTGCCCCGGCCCTTCGGAATCAGCCCCAGCATTTT

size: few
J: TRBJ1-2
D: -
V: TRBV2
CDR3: CASRSPGRGYGYTF
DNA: TGTGCCAGCAGATCCCCGGGACGCGGCTATGGCTACACCTTC

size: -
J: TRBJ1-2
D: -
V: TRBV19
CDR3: CASSARRENYGYTF
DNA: TGTGCCAGTAGTGCCCGAAGGGAGAACTATGGCTACACCTTC

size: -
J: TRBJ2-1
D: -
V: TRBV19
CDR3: CASSIAGPLTPYNEQFF
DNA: TGTGCCAGTAGTATAGCCGGCCCTTTGACTCCATACAATGAGCAGTTCTTC

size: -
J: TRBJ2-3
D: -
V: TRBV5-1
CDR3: CASSSPSDYTDTQYF
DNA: TGCGCCAGCAGCTCCCCCTCCGACTACACAGATACGCAGTATTTT